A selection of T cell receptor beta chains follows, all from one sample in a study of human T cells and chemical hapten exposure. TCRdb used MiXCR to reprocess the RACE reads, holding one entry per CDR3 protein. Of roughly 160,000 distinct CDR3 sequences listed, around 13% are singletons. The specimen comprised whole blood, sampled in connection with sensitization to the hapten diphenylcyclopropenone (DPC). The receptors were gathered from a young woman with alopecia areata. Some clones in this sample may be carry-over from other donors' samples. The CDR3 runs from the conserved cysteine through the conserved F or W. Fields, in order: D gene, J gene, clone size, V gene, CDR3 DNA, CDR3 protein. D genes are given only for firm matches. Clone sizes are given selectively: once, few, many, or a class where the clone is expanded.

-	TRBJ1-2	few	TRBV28	TGTGCCACCGGAAGTAACTATGGCTACACCTTC	CATGSNYGYTF
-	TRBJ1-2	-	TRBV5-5	TGTGCCAGCAGTTTTTGGACGGGATATGGCTACACCTTC	CASSFWTGYGYTF
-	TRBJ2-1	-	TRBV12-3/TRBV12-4	TGTGCCAGCAGTTGGGTCTCCTACAATGAGCAGTTCTTC	CASSWVSYNEQFF
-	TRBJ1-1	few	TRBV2	TGTGCCAGCAGTGAAGTAACAGCGAACACTGAAGCTTTCTTT	CASSEVTANTEAFF
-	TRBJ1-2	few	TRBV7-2	TGTGCCAGCAGCTTTGACGCAGGGGCGGGCGATGGCTACACCTTC	CASSFDAGAGDGYTF
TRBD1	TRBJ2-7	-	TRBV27	TGTGCCAGCAGTTTAGTCGGACAGGGGTCCTACGAGCAGTACTTC	CASSLVGQGSYEQYF
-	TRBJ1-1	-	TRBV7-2	TGTGCCAGCAGCTTGTCGAAGGGAAACACTGAAGCTTTCTTT	CASSLSKGNTEAFF
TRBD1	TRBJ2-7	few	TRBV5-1	TGCGCCAGCAGCGTCCGGGACAGGGACTTTCTCTACTTC	CASSVRDRDFLYF
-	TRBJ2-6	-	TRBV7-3	TGTGCCAGCAGCGTCACCTCCCTGGTTGCTGGGGCCAACGTCCTGACTTTC	CASSVTSLVAGANVLTF
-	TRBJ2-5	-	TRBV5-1	TGCGCCAGCAGCTTGGACAGAAAAGAGACCCAGTACTTC	CASSLDRKETQYF
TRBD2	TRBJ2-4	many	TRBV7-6	TGTGCCAGCAGCTCCATAGCGGGAGGCCCTGTTGCAGCCAAAAACATTCAGTACTTC	CASSSIAGGPVAAKNIQYF
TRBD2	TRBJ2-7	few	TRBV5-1	TGCGCCAGCAGCGGTACTAGCGGGGTAAACGAGCAGTACTTC	CASSGTSGVNEQYF
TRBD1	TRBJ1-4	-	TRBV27	TGTGCCAGCAGAGAAACAGGGGCTAATGAAAAACTGTTTTTT	CASRETGANEKLFF
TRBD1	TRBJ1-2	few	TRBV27	TGTGCCAGCAGTTTCGCGGGACAGGGGGGCGGCTATGGCTACACCTTC	CASSFAGQGGGYGYTF
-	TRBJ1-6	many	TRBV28	TGTGCCAGCAGTCCCCTCCGGAGAGGGACCTATAATTCACCCCTCCACTTT	CASSPLRRGTYNSPLHF
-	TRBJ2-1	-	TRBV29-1	TGCAGCGTTGAATTGGGGAAGGCCTACAATGAGCAGTTCTTC	CSVELGKAYNEQFF
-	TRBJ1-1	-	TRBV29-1	TGCAGCTTCCGGGGACGTCCGGGGGGAACTGAAGCTTTCTTT	CSFRGRPGGTEAFF
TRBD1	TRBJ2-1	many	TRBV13	TGTGCCAGCAGCGGACCCCGGACAGGGCTCTCCTACAATGAGCAGTTCTTC	CASSGPRTGLSYNEQFF
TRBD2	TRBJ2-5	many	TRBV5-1	TGCGCCAGCAGCTGGGGACTAGCGGGAGGAGGAGAGACCCAGTACTTC	CASSWGLAGGGETQYF
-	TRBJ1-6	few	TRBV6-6	TGTGCCAGCAGTTACGGCAGCAGCTCCTATAATTCACCCCTCCACTTT	CASSYGSSSYNSPLHF
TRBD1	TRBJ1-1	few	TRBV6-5	TGTGCCAGCAGTTACTCATCTCAGGGGGACACTGAAGCTTTCTTT	CASSYSSQGDTEAFF
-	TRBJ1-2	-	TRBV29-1	TGCAGCGTTGCCTCCGGGGGCCAAGGCTACACCTTC	CSVASGGQGYTF
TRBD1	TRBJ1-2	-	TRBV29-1	TGCAGCGACGGAACCGGGACAGGAGTCTTC	CSDGTGTGVF
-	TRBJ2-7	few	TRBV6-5	TGTGCCAGCAGTCCGGGCCTCATCTACGAGCAGTACTTC	CASSPGLIYEQYF
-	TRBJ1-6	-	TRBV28	TGTGCCAGCAGTTTATTTGGTTCCTATAATTCACCCCTCCACTTT	CASSLFGSYNSPLHF
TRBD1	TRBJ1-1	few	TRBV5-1	TGCGCCAGCAGCGGGGGGACAGCTTGGAACACTGAAGCTTTCTTT	CASSGGTAWNTEAFF
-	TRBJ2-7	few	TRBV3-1	TGTGCCAGCAGCCAAGCCCAAGTCCCCAACTACGAGCAGTACTTC	CASSQAQVPNYEQYF
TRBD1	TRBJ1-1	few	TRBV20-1	TGCAGTGCAAAGAGGACAGGGAGGAACACTGAAGCTTTCTTT	CSAKRTGRNTEAFF
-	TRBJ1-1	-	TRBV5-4	TGTGCCAGCAGCCACAGGTCTCCCGGGGGTGAAGCTTTCTTT	CASSHRSPGGEAFF